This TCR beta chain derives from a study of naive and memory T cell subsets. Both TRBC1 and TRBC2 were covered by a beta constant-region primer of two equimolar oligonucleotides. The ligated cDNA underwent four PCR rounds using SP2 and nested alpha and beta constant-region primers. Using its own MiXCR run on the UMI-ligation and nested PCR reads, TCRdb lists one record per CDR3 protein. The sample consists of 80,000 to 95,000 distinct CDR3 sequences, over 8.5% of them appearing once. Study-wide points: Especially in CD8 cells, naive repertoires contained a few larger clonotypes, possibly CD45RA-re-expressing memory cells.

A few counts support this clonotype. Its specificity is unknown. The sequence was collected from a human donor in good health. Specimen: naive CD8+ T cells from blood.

The CDR3: CASSLGSVGENSNQPQHF. CDR3 DNA sequence: TGTGCCAGCAGCTTAGGTTCAGTGGGGGAGAATAGCAATCAGCCCCAGCATTTT. The gene calls are TRBV7-8 and TRBJ1-5; D may be TRBD1 (5 bases). V lost 1 base and J 0 bases, leaving 16 bases between the germline ends. Germline V gene lookup returns CDR1 SGHVS and CDR2 FQNEAQ. This CDR3 has 18 residues.